Listed here are 8 T cell receptor beta chains from one sample, sequenced in a study of cytomegalovirus exposure and HLA in healthy donors. Primers included in the PCR were 60 Vbeta and 13 Jbeta primers. Repertoires were generated with immunoSEQ multiplex PCR, while TCRdb's copy carries only in-frame clones and drops some. The data contain roughly 200,000 clones, approximately 86% of them seen just once; the ten biggest clones take up 0.31%. Sequencing input: PBMCs. These TCRs come from a woman aged 25-40 years in good health and CMV-seronegative.

The chain joins TRBV7-2 to TRBJ2-5; no clear D gene. In germline, CDR1 is SGHTA, CDR2 FQGNSA. This CDR3 comprises 13 residues. With 6 bases removed from V and 3 bases from J, the gap between germline ends came to 11 bases. For the CDR3, the DNA is TGTGCCAGCAGATTGGCCCAGGAAGAGACCCAGTACTTC. Protein sequence: CASRLAQEETQYF.

The chain is built from TRBV2 and TRBJ2-6; D gene unclear. Trimming removed 7 bases at V and 1 base at J, with 17 bases between. The CDR3 is 17 amino acids. Germline V lookup: CDR1 SNHLY, CDR2 FYNNEI. The CDR3 DNA sequence: TGTGCCAGCACGCGGTTTACTGGCCCATCTGGGGCCAACGTCCTGACTTTC. Translating it yields CASTRFTGPSGANVLTF.

The chain employs TRBV27 and TRBJ2-3, with 11 positions matching TRBD1. Germline CDR1 reads MNHEY; CDR2 reads SMNVEV (reference sequence). This CDR3 is built from 15 residues. J was trimmed by 4 bases and V by 3 bases; bases with no gene match: 3. Written as DNA, the CDR3 is TGTGCCAGCAGTTTCTCGGGACAGGGGGCAGATACGCAGTATTTT. Translated: CASSFSGQGADTQYF.

This clone came up a few times. This chain connects TRBV19 to TRBJ2-7; TRBD1 aligns across 9 bases. Trimming at V came to 2 bases and at J to 6 bases, leaving 11 bases not matched to a gene. The CDR3 consists of 16 residues. The V gene's germline CDR1 is LNHDA and CDR2 SQIVND (reference sequence). CDR3 sequence reads: CASSIRPGQGVREQYF. For the CDR3, the DNA is TGTGCCAGTAGTATAAGACCGGGACAGGGTGTTCGCGAGCAGTACTTC. The full variable domain, rest sourced from reference TRBV19 and TRBJ2-7, is DGGITQSPKYLFRKEGQNVTLSCEQNLNHDAMYWYRQDPGQGLRLIYYSQIVNDFQKGDIAEGYSVSREKKESFPLTVTSAQKNPTAFYLCASSIRPGQGVREQYFGPGTRLTVT.

A single count supports this clone. The chain employs TRBV4-1 and TRBJ2-3; D ambiguous. V was trimmed by 0 bases and J by 0 bases, leaving 4 bases between them. Germline V gene sequence: CDR1 MGHRA, CDR2 YSYEKL. The CDR3 sequence is 14 residues long. The CDR3 sequence: CASSQDPSTDTQYF. As DNA, the CDR3 is TGCGCCAGCAGCCAAGACCCGAGCACAGATACGCAGTATTTT.

The genes are TRBV21-1 and TRBJ1-2; the D segment call TRBD1 is taken from the table without a DNA check. TRBV21-1 is a listed pseudogene. The CDR3 extends over 15 amino acids. CDR3 DNA sequence: TGTGCCAGCAGCAAAGGTAGGGGGACAGGGACTGGCTACACCTTC. Translated: CASSKGRGTGTGYTF.

V usage is TRBV5-5 and J usage is TRBJ2-3; TRBD1 matches 7 bases. From germline, CDR1 is SGHKS and CDR2 YYEKEE (reference sequence). The CDR3 is made up of 13 amino acids. The V gene end was trimmed by 3 bases and the J gene end by 4 bases; junction bases not matched to a gene: 2. In nucleotides, the CDR3 is TGTGCCAGCAGCTACCAGGGGGCAGATACGCAGTATTTT. It encodes CASSYQGADTQYF.

V is TRBV6-5 and J is TRBJ1-2; 11 bases map to TRBD1. CDR3 size: 13 residues. Germline V gene sequence: CDR1 MNHEY, CDR2 SVGAGI. J was trimmed by 8 bases and V by 5 bases; bases with no gene match: 4. The CDR3: CASSPGTGGGYTF. The CDR3 nucleotides are TGTGCCAGCAGTCCCGGGACAGGGGGAGGCTACACCTTC.